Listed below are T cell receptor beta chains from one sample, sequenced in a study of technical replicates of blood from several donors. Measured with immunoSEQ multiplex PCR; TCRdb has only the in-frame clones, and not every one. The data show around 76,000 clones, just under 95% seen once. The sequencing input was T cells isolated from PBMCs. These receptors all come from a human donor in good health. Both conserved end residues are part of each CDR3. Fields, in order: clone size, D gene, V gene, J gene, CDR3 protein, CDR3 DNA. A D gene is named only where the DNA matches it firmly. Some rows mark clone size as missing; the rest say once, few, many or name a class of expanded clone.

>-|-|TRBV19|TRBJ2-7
CASSIQGKNSEQYF
TGTGCCAGTAGTATACAGGGAAAAAATAGCGAGCAGTACTTC
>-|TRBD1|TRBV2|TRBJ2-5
CAGTGGSETQYF
TGTGCCGGGACAGGGGGCTCGGAGACCCAGTACTTC
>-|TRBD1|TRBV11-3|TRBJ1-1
CASSRGTGPTTEAFF
TGTGCCAGCAGCCGAGGGACAGGGCCGACCACTGAAGCTTTCTTT
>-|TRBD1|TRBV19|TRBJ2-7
CASSKVRGHEQYF
TGTGCCAGTAGTAAAGTAAGGGGGCACGAGCAGTACTTC
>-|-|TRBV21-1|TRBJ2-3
CASSKTSDTQYF
TGTGCCAGCAGCAAGACTAGTGATACGCAGTATTTT
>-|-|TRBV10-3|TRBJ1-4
CAISDASRNEKLFF
TGTGCCATCAGTGATGCGTCCCGAAATGAAAAACTGTTTTTT
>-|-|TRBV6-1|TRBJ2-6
CASSDPSGANVLTF
TGTGCCAGCAGTGATCCTTCTGGGGCCAACGTCCTGACTTTC
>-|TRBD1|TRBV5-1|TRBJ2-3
CASSLAKTGVGDTQYF
TGCGCCAGCAGCTTGGCCAAGACAGGGGTAGGGGATACGCAGTATTTT
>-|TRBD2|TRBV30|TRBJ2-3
CAWNSGTSGTDTQYF
TGTGCCTGGAATTCGGGGACTAGCGGCACAGATACGCAGTATTTT
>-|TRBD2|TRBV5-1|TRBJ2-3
CASSSTLGVAGGPGTDTQYF
TGCGCCAGCAGCTCCACCCTCGGGGTAGCGGGAGGGCCGGGCACAGATACGCAGTATTTT
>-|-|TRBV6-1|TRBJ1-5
CASSGRQINQPQHF
TGTGCCAGCAGTGGTAGACAGATCAATCAGCCCCAGCATTTT
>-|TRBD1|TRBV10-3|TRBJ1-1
CAISKTGGVKTEAFF
TGTGCCATCAGTAAGACAGGGGGGGTAAAGACTGAAGCTTTCTTT
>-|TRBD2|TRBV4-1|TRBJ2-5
CASSQDPFPQAGETQYF
TGCGCCAGCAGCCAAGATCCGTTTCCACAAGCGGGGGAGACCCAGTACTTC
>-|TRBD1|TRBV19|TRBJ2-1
CASSLETGGALGNEQFF
TGTGCCAGTAGTCTGGAGACAGGGGGTGCCCTAGGCAATGAGCAGTTCTTC
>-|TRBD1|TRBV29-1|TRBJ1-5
CSVGTGVFQPQHF
TGCAGCGTTGGGACAGGGGTTTTTCAGCCCCAGCATTTT
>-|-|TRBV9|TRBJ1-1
CASSGRHTIEAFF
TGTGCCAGCAGCGGTCGACACACGATTGAAGCTTTCTTT
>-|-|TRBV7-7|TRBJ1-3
CASSLTDSLSGNTIYF
TGTGCTAGCAGCCTGACGGACAGCCTCTCTGGAAACACCATATATTTT
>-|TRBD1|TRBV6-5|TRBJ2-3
CASSLGQGTDTQYF
TGTGCCAGCAGCCTGGGACAGGGAACAGATACGCAGTATTTT
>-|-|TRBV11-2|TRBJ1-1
CASSLDLTEAFF
TGTGCCAGCAGCTTAGACCTCACTGAAGCTTTCTTT
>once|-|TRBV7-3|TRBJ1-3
CASSIEVVEENTIYF
TGTGCCAGCAGCATAGAGGTCGTGGAAGAAAACACCATATATTTT
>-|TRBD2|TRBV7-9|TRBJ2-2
CASRWAAGGAGELFF
TGTGCCAGCAGATGGGCAGCGGGAGGCGCCGGGGAGCTGTTTTTT
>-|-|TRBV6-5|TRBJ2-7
CASSDRPREQYF
TGTGCCAGCAGCGACAGGCCAAGGGAGCAGTACTTC
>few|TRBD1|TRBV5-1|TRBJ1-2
CASSLEQGAEGYTF
TGCGCCAGCAGCTTGGAACAGGGGGCAGAGGGCTACACCTTC
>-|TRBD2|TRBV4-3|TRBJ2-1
CASSQDWIAGTYNEQFF
TGCGCCAGCAGCCAAGATTGGATAGCGGGAACCTACAATGAGCAGTTCTTC
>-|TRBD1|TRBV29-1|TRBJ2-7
CSVAGGAEQYF
TGCAGCGTTGCAGGGGGCGCCGAGCAGTACTTC
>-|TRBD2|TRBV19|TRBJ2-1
CASSVSAGGAYNEQFF
TGTGCCAGTAGTGTCTCAGCGGGAGGTGCTTACAATGAGCAGTTCTTC
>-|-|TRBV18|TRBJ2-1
CASSLEINEQFF
TGTGCCAGCTCCCTAGAGATAAATGAGCAGTTCTTC
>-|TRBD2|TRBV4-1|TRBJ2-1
CASSQRGLAGIIDEQFF
TGCGCCAGCAGCCAACGAGGACTAGCGGGAATCATAGATGAGCAGTTCTTC
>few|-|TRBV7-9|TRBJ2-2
CASSSSNTGELFF
TGTGCCAGCAGCTCTAGTAACACCGGGGAGCTGTTTTTT
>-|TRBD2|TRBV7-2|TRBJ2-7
CASSFSGRTNEQYF
TGTGCCAGCAGCTTTAGCGGGAGAACCAACGAGCAGTACTTC
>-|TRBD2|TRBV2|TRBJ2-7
CASSVTSGSYEQYF
TGTGCCAGCAGTGTAACTAGCGGTTCCTACGAGCAGTACTTC
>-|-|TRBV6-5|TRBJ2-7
CASSYRGSSYEQYF
TGTGCCAGCAGTTACAGGGGGAGCTCCTACGAGCAGTACTTC
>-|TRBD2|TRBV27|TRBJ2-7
CASSLRAFGLAGSSYEQYF
TGTGCCAGCAGTCTCAGGGCTTTCGGACTAGCGGGAAGCTCCTACGAGCAGTACTTC
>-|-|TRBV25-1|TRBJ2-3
CASSASTDTQYF
TGTGCCAGCAGTGCTAGCACAGATACGCAGTATTTT
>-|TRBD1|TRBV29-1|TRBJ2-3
CSVGQGFPTDTQYF
TGCAGCGTTGGACAGGGATTCCCCACAGATACGCAGTATTTT
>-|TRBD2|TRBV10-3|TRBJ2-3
CAITGGREIDTQYF
TGTGCCATCACGGGGGGGCGGGAGATCGATACGCAGTATTTT
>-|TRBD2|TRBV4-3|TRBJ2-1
CASSQVLAGSSEQFF
TGCGCCAGCAGCCAAGTCCTAGCGGGAAGTAGTGAGCAGTTCTTC